This entry is about one T cell receptor beta chain. Its antigen is still unknown. Assay runs were performed at deep level. Assay used: immunoSEQ multiplex PCR; TCRdb lists only in-frame clones, some missing. The sample records around 2,100,000 clones, around 96% being singletons. Naive-designated CD8 cells lacked CD45RO, were positively enriched for CCR7, and omitted terminally differentiated effector memory CD45RA+ cells. The data stem from a study of shared clonotypes between healthy human individuals. Study conclusions and caveats: Blood was the only sampled material, and tissue repertoires likely differ. Shared clonotypes: 4.5% to 5% naive CD4, roughly 3.8% naive CD8, less than 2.5% memory CD4, 0.4% to 0.45% memory CD8.

Germline-derived CDR1 and CDR2 are MNHEY and SMNVEV (reference sequence). There are 17 residues in the CDR3. V trimming: 5 bases; J trimming: 0 bases; junction bases outside the gene matches: 12. This receptor was taken from a young man in good health. Sequenced: naive CD8+ T cells sorted from blood. The chain joins TRBV27 to TRBJ2-7, with 8 bases lining up with TRBD2. CDR3 protein: CASSLTSGSMPSYEQYF. The CDR3 bases are TGTGCCAGCAGTCTAACTAGCGGCAGTATGCCCTCCTACGAGCAGTACTTC.